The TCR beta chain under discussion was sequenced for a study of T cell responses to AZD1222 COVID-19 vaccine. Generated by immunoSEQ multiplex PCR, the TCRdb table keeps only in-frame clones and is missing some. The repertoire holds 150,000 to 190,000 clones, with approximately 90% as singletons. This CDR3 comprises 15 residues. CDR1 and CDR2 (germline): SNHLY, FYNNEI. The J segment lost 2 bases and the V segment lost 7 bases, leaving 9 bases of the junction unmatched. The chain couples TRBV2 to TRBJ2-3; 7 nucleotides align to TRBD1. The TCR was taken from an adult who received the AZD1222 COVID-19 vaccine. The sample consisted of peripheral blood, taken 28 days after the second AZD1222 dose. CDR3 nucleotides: TGTGCCAGCACCGCCGGGACAGCAAACACAGATACGCAGTATTTT. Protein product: CASTAGTANTDTQYF. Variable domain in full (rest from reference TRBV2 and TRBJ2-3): EPEVTQTPSHQVTQMGQEVILRCVPISNHLYFYWYRQILGQKVEFLVSFYNNEISEKSEIFDDQFSVERPDGSNFTLKIRSTKLEDSAMYFCASTAGTANTDTQYFGPGTRLTVL.